These 17 T cell receptor beta chains originate from one sample sequenced in a study of OX40 agonist ivuxolimab in advanced cancers. Sequenced by immunoSEQ multiplex PCR; TCRdb stores in-frame clones only, minus some. The sample shows about 21,000 clones, about 77% of them seen only once. The specimen comprised CD4+ or CD8+ T cells sorted from blood, sampled in a trial of the OX40 agonist ivuxolimab. These receptors all come from an adult with an advanced solid tumor such as melanoma, head and neck, liver or kidney cancer.

The V gene is TRBV5-1, the J gene TRBJ2-5; unclear D gene. This CDR3 region has 14 residues. Germline loops: CDR1 SGHRS, CDR2 YFSETQ. The V gene lost 0 bases and the J gene lost 4 bases, with 10 bases spanning the gap. CDR3 sequence: CASSLGAGPETQYF. The DNA of the CDR3 is TGCGCCAGCAGCTTGGGCGCAGGACCAGAGACCCAGTACTTC.

V usage is TRBV30 and J usage is TRBJ2-7; no firm D call. V was shortened by 3 bases and J by 12 bases, with 24 bases between the two germline ends. CDR3 size: 14 residues. The germline gives CDR1 GTSNPN, CDR2 SVGIG (reference sequence). CDR3 loop: CAWSGRGDSTAGYF. The CDR3 bases are TGTGCCTGGAGCGGCCGAGGAGATTCGACGGCTGGGTACTTC. The whole variable domain, remainder taken from reference TRBV30 and TRBJ2-7, is SQTIHQWPATLVQPVGSPLSLECTVEGTSNPNLYWYRQAAGRGLQLLFYSVGIGQISSEVPQNLSASRPQDRQFILSSKKLLLSDSGFYLCAWSGRGDSTAGYFGPGTRLTVT.

The genes are TRBV7-9 and TRBJ2-7; unclear D gene. V lost 4 bases and J 5 bases, leaving 18 bases between the germline ends. Germline V CDR1 and CDR2: SEHNR, FQNEAQ (reference sequence). The CDR3 has 15 amino acids. The DNA of the CDR3 is TGTGCCAGCAGCTCCCTGAGCTACCCCCGCGACGAGCAGTACTTC. Amino acids: CASSSLSYPRDEQYF.

This rearrangement joins TRBV6-1 to TRBJ1-5; D ambiguous. CDR3 length: 15 residues. CDR1 is MNHNS, CDR2 SASEGT, per germline. The germline V and J ends were trimmed by 0 bases and 1 base, with 7 bases remaining between them. CDR3 DNA sequence: TGTGCCAGCAGTGAAGCAATAGGAAGCAATCAGCCCCAGCATTTT. This translates into CASSEAIGSNQPQHF.

The chain employs TRBV10-3 and TRBJ1-6, with 8 bases fitting TRBD1. The CDR3 has 15 amino acids. From germline, CDR1 is ENHRY and CDR2 SYGVKD. V dropped 10 bases and J dropped 9; count of bases not matched to a gene: 14. CDR3 sequence: CATRQTGDGLSPLHF. The CDR3 bases are TGTGCCACTCGCCAGACAGGGGATGGACTTTCACCCCTCCACTTT.

The rearrangement uses TRBV29-1 and TRBJ2-3; 12 positions match TRBD2. This CDR3 contains 15 residues. Unmatched junction bases numbered 5, after V lost 2 bases and J lost 5 bases. Germline V CDR1 and CDR2: SQVTM, ANQGSEA. CDR3 bases: TGCAGCGTTGAACCTAGCGGGGGGGCAAAAGATACGCAGTATTTT. As protein: CSVEPSGGAKDTQYF.

J is TRBJ1-1 and V is TRBV6-5; no firm D call. V lost 6 bases and J 2 bases, leaving 4 bases between the germline ends. There are 11 residues in the CDR3. CDR1 and CDR2 (germline): MNHEY, SVGAGI. The CDR3 loop reads CASRKNTEAFF. The CDR3 DNA sequence: TGTGCCAGCAGGAAAAACACTGAAGCTTTCTTT.

The CDR3: CASSLGVGKETQYF. CDR3 in DNA: TGTGCCAGCAGCTTAGGGGTGGGGAAAGAGACCCAGTACTTC. V is TRBV11-2 and J is TRBJ2-5; no clear D gene. V was clipped by 1 base and J by 3 bases, with 9 bases between them. The germline V gene has CDR1 SGHAT and CDR2 FQNNGV. CDR3 length: 14 residues.

CDR3 nucleotides: TGTGCCAGCAGCTTAGCGGGGGGGTTTACAGATACGCAGTATTTT. This gives the protein CASSLAGGFTDTQYF. The genes are TRBV5-6 and TRBJ2-3; TRBD2 aligns across 10 bases. The CDR3 is 15 residues long. Trimming took 2 bases from V and 3 from J; bases not matched to a gene: 3. From germline, CDR1 is SGHDT and CDR2 YYEEEE.

This clone appeared a few times. The chain joins TRBV14 to TRBJ1-4, with 8 bases aligning to TRBD1. The CDR3 loop spans 13 amino acids. CDR1 is SGHDN, CDR2 FVKESK, per germline. The ends lost 4 bases at V and 5 bases at J; junction bases unmatched: 0. CDR3 in DNA: TGTGCCAGCAGCCGGGACAGGAATGAAAAACTGTTTTTT. Its translation: CASSRDRNEKLFF.

The J gene is TRBJ1-4, the V gene TRBV5-6; tentatively, D is TRBD1 (5 bases). The CDR3 runs to 14 residues. V was cut by 0 bases and J by 8 bases, with 11 bases left in between. Germline assignment: CDR1 SGHDT and CDR2 YYEEEE. The CDR3, as DNA: TGTGCCAGCAGCTTGGTGGGGGAGAAGGAAAAACTGTTTTTT. Residues: CASSLVGEKEKLFF. Complete variable domain (other parts from reference TRBV5-6 and TRBJ1-4): DAGVTQSPTHLIKTRGQQVTLRCSPKSGHDTVSWYQQALGQGPQFIFQYYEEEERQRGNFPDRFSGHQFPNYSSELNVNALLLGDSALYLCASSLVGEKEKLFFGSGTQLSVL.

Comment on this clone: Other DNA sequences in the sample encode the same CDR3. This chain joins TRBV30 and TRBJ2-1; 8 bases fit TRBD2. The V gene end was trimmed by 3 bases and the J gene end by 7 bases; junction bases not matched to a gene: 11. Germline V gene data show CDR1 as GTSNPN and CDR2 as SVGIG (reference sequence). This CDR3 spans 15 amino acids. CDR3 in amino acids: CAWRPCGRGGNEQFF. The CDR3 coding sequence is TGTGCCTGGAGGCCATGTGGCCGGGGGGGGAATGAGCAGTTCTTC.

The J gene is TRBJ2-1, the V gene TRBV5-1; maybe TRBD2 (6 bases). The CDR3 runs to 15 residues. Germline lookup yields CDR1 SGHRS and CDR2 YFSETQ. Trimming pared 5 bases from V and 0 bases from J, leaving 12 bases between. CDR3 DNA: TGCGCCAGCAGAGGGACTCTTAGCTCCTACAATGAGCAGTTCTTC. This translates into CASRGTLSSYNEQFF.

The chain has TRBV19 and TRBJ2-2; either TRBD1 or TRBD2 may fit D (6 bases each). The CDR3 is made up of 14 amino acids. V shed 5 bases and J shed 5 bases, with 12 bases lying between them. Germline loops: CDR1 LNHDA, CDR2 SQIVND (reference sequence). CDR3 nucleotides: TGTGCCAGTAGTCATAGGGGGGAGACCGGGGAGCTGTTTTTT. This codes for CASSHRGETGELFF.

The chain has TRBV4-2 and TRBJ2-5; possibly TRBD1 for D (5 bases). Trimming stripped 0 bases from V and 7 bases from J, with 12 bases between. There are 14 residues in the CDR3. Germline values: CDR1 LGHNA, CDR2 YNFKEQ. This CDR3 is CASSQEAQGGTQYF. CDR3 coding DNA: TGTGCCAGCAGCCAAGAGGCGCAGGGTGGGACCCAGTACTTC.

The chain joins TRBV5-1 to TRBJ1-5; D might be TRBD1 (5 bases). The V gene lost 0 bases and the J gene lost 2 bases, with 9 bases spanning the gap. Germline values: CDR1 SGHRS, CDR2 YFSETQ. The CDR3 loop spans 15 amino acids. DNA for the CDR3: TGCGCCAGCAGCTTGGAGGGGCAGGGCAATCAGCCCCAGCATTTT. Translated: CASSLEGQGNQPQHF.

The rearrangement links TRBV6-5 to TRBJ1-6; tentative D call: TRBD1 (6 bases). V gave up 6 bases and J gave up 5 bases, with 11 bases separating them. From germline, CDR1 is MNHEY and CDR2 SVGAGI. The CDR3 loop spans 14 amino acids. This CDR3 reads CASSHREDNSPLHF. CDR3 nucleotide sequence: TGTGCCAGCAGCCACAGGGAGGATAATTCACCCCTCCACTTT.